This paragraph covers one T cell receptor (beta chain) sequence. This record comes from a study of T cells in Graves' hyperthyroidism and ophthalmopathy. TCR beta CDR3 regions were amplified from RNA. HTBI primers were the set used in a first-round RT-PCR of the TCR CDR3. TCRdb reprocessed the multiplex PCR reads with MiXCR, giving one entry per CDR3 protein. The data show fewer than 800,000 distinct CDR3 sequences, with around 17% seen just once and roughly 8% held by the top ten. With 4 bases removed from V and 8 bases from J, the gap between germline ends came to 14 bases. The CDR3 extends over 14 amino acids. Germline CDR1 reads MDHEN; CDR2 reads SYDVKM.

The chain recombines TRBV28 with TRBJ1-4; no firm D call. The clonotype comes from a man in his late teens or twenties with Graves' hyperthyroidism. Sequencing was done on a sample of blood. CDR3 nucleotides: TGTGCCAGCAGTTCCACCGGGAGATCGGAAAAACTGTTTTTT. Its protein product is CASSSTGRSEKLFF.